The 19 T cell receptor beta chains listed next were all sequenced from one sample in a study of cytotoxic CD8 clonotypes in ibrutinib-treated CLL. The method was immunoSEQ multiplex PCR; TCRdb's version includes in-frame clones alone and lacks a portion of them. Found here are some 28,000 clones, 57% of them singletons; the top ten hold about 4.8%. The sequencing used PBMCs, collected before ibrutinib treatment. Every receptor here comes from a human donor with chronic lymphocytic leukemia.

The chain joins TRBV10-3 to TRBJ2-1; TRBD2 aligns across 11 bases. V dropped 9 bases and J dropped 5; count of bases not matched to a gene: 9. The CDR3 is 15 residues long. Germline V gene data show CDR1 as ENHRY and CDR2 as SYGVKD. The chain's CDR3 is CAIDPGTSGHNEQFF. The CDR3 nucleotides are TGTGCCATAGATCCCGGGACTAGCGGCCACAATGAGCAGTTCTTC.

This clone occurred a few times. In the same sample, other DNA sequences code for this CDR3. J is TRBJ2-5 and V is TRBV6-1; 9 bases match TRBD1. This CDR3 contains 14 residues. With V trimmed by 3 bases and J by 5 bases, 4 bases remained unmatched. Per germline, CDR1 MNHNS and CDR2 SASEGT. CDR3 loop: CASSDGTGLETQYF. The CDR3 DNA follows: TGTGCCAGCAGTGACGGGACAGGGCTTGAGACCCAGTACTTC.

The V and J genes are TRBV15 and TRBJ1-1; TRBD1 is a possible D gene (5 bases). Deletions cut 7 bases from V and 4 bases from J, with 19 bases between. Germline CDR1 and CDR2: LNHNV and YYDKDF (reference sequence). The CDR3 is made up of 15 amino acids. CDR3 sequence reads: CATKSGTLSVTEAFF. The CDR3 DNA reads TGTGCCACCAAAAGCGGGACCCTAAGTGTCACTGAAGCTTTCTTT. Complete variable domain (other parts from reference TRBV15 and TRBJ1-1): DAMVIQNPRYQVTQFGKPVTLSCSQTLNHNVMYWYQQKSSQAPKLLFHYYDKDFNNEADTPDNFQSRRPNTSFCFLDIRSPGLGDTAMYLCATKSGTLSVTEAFFGQGTRLTVV.

The V call is TRBV15, the J call TRBJ1-5, with D possibly TRBD1 on 6 matching bases. Germline V lookup: CDR1 LNHNV, CDR2 YYDKDF (reference sequence). V lost 2 bases and J 7 bases, leaving 18 bases between the germline ends. The CDR3 has 16 residues. The CDR3 region has the DNA TGTGCCACCAGCAGACTAGCAGGGGTGCAGGGGCAGCCCCAGCATTTT. Amino acids: CATSRLAGVQGQPQHF.

The chain recombines TRBV9 with TRBJ2-1, with unresolved D. This CDR3 contains 15 residues. Per the germline V gene, CDR1 is SGDLS and CDR2 is YYNGEE. With 0 bases removed from V and 4 bases from J, the gap between germline ends came to 11 bases. The CDR3 is CASSVATGRYNEQFF. The CDR3 DNA follows: TGTGCCAGCAGCGTAGCTACGGGCCGGTACAATGAGCAGTTCTTC.

This clone occurred a few times. The chain couples TRBV6-1 to TRBJ2-7; TRBD1 matches 7 bases. Germline V lookup: CDR1 MNHNS, CDR2 SASEGT. With V trimmed by 2 bases and J by 2 bases, 3 bases remained unmatched. The length of the CDR3 is 14 residues. CDR3 sequence (DNA): TGTGCCAGCAGTGAACCGGGACAGACCTACGAGCAGTACTTC. Translating gives CASSEPGQTYEQYF.

This chain links TRBV7-8 with TRBJ2-3, with D possibly matching TRBD2 (5 bases). Between the trimmed V and J ends, which lost 3 bases and 0 bases, there was a span of 13 bases. The CDR3 runs 16 residues. Germline V gives CDR1 SGHVS, CDR2 FQNEAQ. DNA of the CDR3: TGTGCCAGCAGCTTGCCCGGGGTGCGTAGCACAGATACGCAGTATTTT. Its protein product is CASSLPGVRSTDTQYF.

The chain carries TRBV15 and TRBJ2-3, with TRBD2 matching over 8 bases. Germline trimming cut 1 base from V and 12 bases from J; bases unmatched to any gene: 6. Germline CDR1 and CDR2: LNHNV and YYDKDF (reference sequence). The CDR3 runs 13 residues. This CDR3 reads CATSRVAGGLQYF. Here the CDR3 DNA reads TGTGCCACCAGCAGAGTTGCGGGAGGTCTTCAGTATTTT. The full variable domain, its missing parts supplied by reference TRBV15 and TRBJ2-3, is DAMVIQNPRYQVTQFGKPVTLSCSQTLNHNVMYWYQQKSSQAPKLLFHYYDKDFNNEADTPDNFQSRRPNTSFCFLDIRSPGLGDTAMYLCATSRVAGGLQYFGPGTRLTVL.

V usage is TRBV9 and J usage is TRBJ2-1, with 8 bases matching TRBD2. The junction had 6 bases not matched to a gene; V was cut back by 0 bases and J by 7 bases. Germline V CDR1 and CDR2: SGDLS, YYNGEE. The CDR3 loop spans 15 amino acids. CDR3 sequence: CASSVVTSGPNEQFF. In DNA, the CDR3 is TGTGCCAGCAGCGTAGTTACTAGCGGACCTAATGAGCAGTTCTTC.

The genes are TRBV19 and TRBJ1-2; no clear D gene. Germline loops: CDR1 LNHDA, CDR2 SQIVND (reference sequence). The CDR3 totals 15 residues. Trimming pared 4 bases from V and 2 bases from J, leaving 14 bases between. The CDR3: CASSSLRVGNYGYTF. CDR3 nucleotide sequence: TGTGCCAGTAGTAGCCTCCGCGTAGGAAACTATGGCTACACCTTC.

This chain connects TRBV2 to TRBJ2-3; D uncertain. Per the germline V gene, CDR1 is SNHLY and CDR2 is FYNNEI. V was pared by 2 bases and J by 2 bases, with 11 bases between. This CDR3 region has 15 residues. As DNA, the CDR3 is TGTGCCAGCAGTGAAAGGACCTCGTTCACAGATACGCAGTATTTT. This translates into CASSERTSFTDTQYF.

This clone was counted a few times. The chain combines TRBV5-1 with TRBJ2-5, with 9 nucleotides matching TRBD2. Germline CDR1 is SGHRS and CDR2 is YFSETQ. The CDR3 is made up of 15 amino acids. V lost 2 bases to trimming and J lost 3 bases; unmatched junction nucleotides: 5. The CDR3 DNA reads TGCGCCAGCAGCTTTGCCGGGACTAGCAAAGAGACCCAGTACTTC. This encodes CASSFAGTSKETQYF.

The chain employs TRBV14 and TRBJ2-2; no clear D. CDR3 length: 12 amino acids. V lost 1 base and J lost 10, with 7 bases in between. The germline gives CDR1 SGHDN, CDR2 FVKESK. The CDR3 region is CASSQGALELFF. In nucleotides, the CDR3 is TGTGCCAGCAGCCAAGGGGCGTTGGAGCTGTTTTTT.

The V gene is TRBV28, the J gene TRBJ1-2, with 9 bases aligning to TRBD1. Germline V gene data show CDR1 as MDHEN and CDR2 as SYDVKM. This CDR3 spans 14 amino acids. Germline trimming cut 4 bases from V and 3 bases from J; bases unmatched to any gene: 3. DNA of the CDR3: TGTGCCAGCAGTTCGGACAGGGGATACTATGGCTACACCTTC. This gives the protein CASSSDRGYYGYTF.

The genes are TRBV27 and TRBJ1-2, with 7 bases aligning to TRBD1. The CDR3 extends over 16 amino acids. Unmatched junction bases numbered 11, after V lost 3 bases and J lost 4 bases. Germline lookup yields CDR1 MNHEY and CDR2 SMNVEV (reference sequence). The CDR3 here is CASSFLVGRGSYGYTF. As DNA, the CDR3 is TGTGCCAGCAGTTTTTTGGTGGGCAGGGGGAGCTATGGCTACACCTTC.

This clone was detected a few times. The chain uses TRBV7-2 and TRBJ2-3; D not certain. CDR3 length equals 14 residues. Germline V gene lookup returns CDR1 SGHTA and CDR2 FQGNSA. V lost 5 bases, J lost 1 base, and 10 bases lay in between. The CDR3 DNA is TGTGCCAGCAGCGTCGGACGAGGCACAGATACGCAGTATTTT. It encodes CASSVGRGTDTQYF.

The table lists this clone with a count of one. Written as DNA, the CDR3 is TGTGCCAGCAGCTTACACGGGTTCGAGCAGTACTTC. As protein: CASSLHGFEQYF. The chain carries TRBV7-8 and TRBJ2-7; D ambiguous. Germline V gene lookup returns CDR1 SGHVS and CDR2 FQNEAQ. With 2 bases removed from V and 6 bases from J, the gap between germline ends came to 8 bases. The CDR3 length is 12 residues.

This chain joins TRBV27 and TRBJ2-7; weak D call: TRBD2 (5 bases). This CDR3 is 11 amino acids long. Germline V gives CDR1 MNHEY, CDR2 SMNVEV (reference sequence). V gave up 5 bases and J gave up 6 bases, with 8 bases separating them. In DNA form, the CDR3 reads TGTGCCAGCAGTCCAGAGGGCGAGCAGTACTTC. Translation: CASSPEGEQYF.

V and J are TRBV12-2 and TRBJ1-4; TRBD1 is the table's D call, not checked against the DNA. TRBV12-2 is a recognized pseudogene. The CDR3 covers 12 residues. In DNA form, the CDR3 reads TGTGCAAGTCGCTTTCATTATGAAAAACTGTTTTTT. Amino acid sequence: CASRFHYEKLFF.